This TCR beta chain was sequenced during a study of beta chain features in type 1 diabetes. Study-wide findings and caveats: Type 1 diabetes patients had moderately but significantly shorter TCRB CDR3s in all four CD4+ subsets. It was possible that PCR favored shorter templates, equally so in patients and controls.

Concerning this clone: Its antigen is still unknown.

The whole isolated RNA underwent reverse transcription, so sequencing captured expressed TCRB transcripts. Assay used: immunoSEQ multiplex PCR; TCRdb lists only in-frame clones, some missing. The table includes 400,000 or so clones, around 12% detected once. Per germline, CDR1 MDHEN and CDR2 SYDVKM. The CDR3 loop spans 13 amino acids. Trimming took 3 bases from V and 7 from J, leaving 12 bases between them. The sequencing sample was made of naive CD4+ T cells from blood. The V gene is TRBV28, the J gene TRBJ2-5, with D uncertain. This receptor was identified in a woman aged 18 to 35 with type 1 diabetes. The CDR3 nucleotides are TGTGCCAGCAGTTTCCCGCGGATTGGGACCCAGTACTTC. It specifies CASSFPRIGTQYF.